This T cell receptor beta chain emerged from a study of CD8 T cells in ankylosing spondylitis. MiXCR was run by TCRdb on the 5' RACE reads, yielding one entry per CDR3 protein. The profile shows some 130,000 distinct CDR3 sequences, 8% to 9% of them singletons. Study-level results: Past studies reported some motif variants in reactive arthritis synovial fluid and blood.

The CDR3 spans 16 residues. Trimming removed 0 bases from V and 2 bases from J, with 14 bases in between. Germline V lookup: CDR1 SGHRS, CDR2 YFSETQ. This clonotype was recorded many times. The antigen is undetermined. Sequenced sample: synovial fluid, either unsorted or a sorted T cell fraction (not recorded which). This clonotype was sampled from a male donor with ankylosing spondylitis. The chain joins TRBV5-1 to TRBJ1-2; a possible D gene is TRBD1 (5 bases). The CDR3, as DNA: TGCGCCAGCAGCTTGGAGTTTTCGCAGGGCAACTATGGCTACACCTTC. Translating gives CASSLEFSQGNYGYTF. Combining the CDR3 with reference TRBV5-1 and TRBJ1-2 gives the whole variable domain KAGVTQTPRYLIKTRGQQVTLSCSPISGHRSVSWYQQTPGQGLQFLFEYFSETQRNKGNFPGRFSGRQFSNSRSEMNVSTLELGDSALYLCASSLEFSQGNYGYTFGSGTRLTVV.